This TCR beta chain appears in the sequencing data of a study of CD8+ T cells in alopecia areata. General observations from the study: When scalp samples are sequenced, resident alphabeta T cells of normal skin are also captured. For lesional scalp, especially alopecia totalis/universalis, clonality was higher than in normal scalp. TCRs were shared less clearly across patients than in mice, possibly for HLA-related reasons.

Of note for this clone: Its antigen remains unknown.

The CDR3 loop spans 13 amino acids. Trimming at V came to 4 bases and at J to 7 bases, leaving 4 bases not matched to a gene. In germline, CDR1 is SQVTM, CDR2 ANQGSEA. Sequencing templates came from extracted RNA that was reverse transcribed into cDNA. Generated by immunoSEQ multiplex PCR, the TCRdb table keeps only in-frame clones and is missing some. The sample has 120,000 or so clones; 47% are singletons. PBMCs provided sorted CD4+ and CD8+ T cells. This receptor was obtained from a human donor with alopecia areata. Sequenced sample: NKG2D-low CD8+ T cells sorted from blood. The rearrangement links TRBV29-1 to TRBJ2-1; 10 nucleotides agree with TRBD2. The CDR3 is CSVASGSGNEQFF. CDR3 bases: TGCAGCGTTGCTAGCGGGAGTGGGAATGAGCAGTTCTTC.